Each of the 14 T cell receptor beta chains below was sequenced from the same sample in a study of patients and donors after allogeneic stem cell transplantation. One entry per CDR3 protein results from TCRdb running MiXCR on the RT-PCR reads. The sample includes around 82,000 distinct CDR3 sequences, less than 5% of them seen just once. The sample taken for sequencing was blood, either unsorted or a sorted T cell fraction (not recorded which). The receptors originated from a human donor who was either an allogeneic HSCT recipient or a stem cell or donor lymphocyte infusion donor (not recorded which). It is not recorded whose cells these are; they may come from a transplant donor.

The V and J genes are TRBV6-5 and TRBJ2-7, with D possibly matching TRBD2 (5 bases). From germline, CDR1 is MNHEY and CDR2 SVGAGI. The CDR3 loop spans 15 amino acids. Deletions cut 4 bases from V and 3 bases from J, with 16 bases between. The CDR3 spells CASSFSATGNYEQYF. As DNA, the CDR3 is TGTGCCAGCAGTTTCAGCGCGACGGGAAACTACGAGCAGTACTTC.

This clonotype was seen many times. The rearrangement uses TRBV15 and TRBJ2-7; 11 nucleotides agree with TRBD1. CDR3 length: 15 residues. Trimming at V came to 1 base and at J to 3 bases, leaving 2 bases not matched to a gene. Germline CDR1 is LNHNV and CDR2 is YYDKDF (reference sequence). CDR3 sequence reads: CATSRGDRGGYEQYF. In nucleotides, the CDR3 is TGTGCCACCAGCAGAGGGGACAGGGGGGGCTACGAGCAGTACTTC. The entire variable domain, with the rest obtained from reference TRBV15 and TRBJ2-7, is as follows: DAMVIQNPRYQVTQFGKPVTLSCSQTLNHNVMYWYQQKSSQAPKLLFHYYDKDFNNEADTPDNFQSRRPNTSFCFLDIRSPGLGDTAMYLCATSRGDRGGYEQYFGPGTRLTVT.

Only a few counts were recorded for this clonotype. This chain joins TRBV7-9 and TRBJ2-3; TRBD2 matches at 11 bases. The germline V gene has CDR1 SEHNR and CDR2 FQNEAQ (reference sequence). Unmatched junction bases numbered 8, after V lost 5 bases and J lost 4 bases. CDR3 length: 16 residues. CDR3 in DNA: TGTGCCAGCAGCCTCAATAGCGGGGGGGCCGCAGATACGCAGTATTTT. It is translated as CASSLNSGGAADTQYF.

This clonotype showed up many times. The chain has TRBV20-1 and TRBJ2-4, with D possibly being TRBD1 or TRBD2 (5 bases each). The CDR3 consists of 16 residues. V was cut by 0 bases and J by 7 bases, with 19 bases left in between. From germline, CDR1 is DFQATT and CDR2 SNEGSKA (reference sequence). Here the CDR3 reads CSARDLMGDSRNIQYF. The DNA of the CDR3 is TGCAGTGCTAGAGATCTCATGGGGGATAGCAGGAACATTCAGTACTTC.

In this sample, this clonotype turned up many times. The CDR3 nucleotides read TGCAGCGTTGAAGCCCGGGGACAGGGGAGCTATGGCTACACCTTC. The encoded protein is CSVEARGQGSYGYTF. This chain joins TRBV29-1 and TRBJ1-2; 10 positions match TRBD1. V gave up 1 base and J gave up 4 bases; unmatched junction bases: 6. The length of the CDR3 is 15 residues. Germline V gene lookup returns CDR1 SQVTM and CDR2 ANQGSEA.

The CDR3 is CASSTRFLVQETQYF. The CDR3 DNA sequence: TGTGCCAGCAGCACCAGGTTCCTCGTCCAAGAGACCCAGTACTTC. The chain is built from TRBV5-8 and TRBJ2-5, with D unclear. Germline V gene sequence: CDR1 SGHTS, CDR2 YDEGEE. This CDR3 region has 15 residues. V was clipped by 4 bases and J by 1 base, with 14 bases between them.

This clonotype showed up many times. The J gene is TRBJ2-3, the V gene TRBV7-6, with D tentatively TRBD2 (5 bases). The V end lost 5 bases, the J end lost 0 bases, and 15 bases lay between the germline ends. The CDR3 is made up of 16 amino acids. CDR1 SGHVS and CDR2 FNYEAQ come from the germline V gene. The CDR3 nucleotides are TGTGCCAGCAGCGACCGGGGTGGTAGCAGCACAGATACGCAGTATTTT. It codes for CASSDRGGSSTDTQYF.

This clonotype occurred many times. This chain joins TRBV6-1 and TRBJ2-7, with 10 bases fitting TRBD2. The germline V gene encodes CDR1 MNHNS and CDR2 SASEGT. Trimming at V came to 5 bases and at J to 2 bases, leaving 6 bases not matched to a gene. CDR3 length equals 15 residues. CDR3 DNA: TGTGCCAGCAGTCCTAGCGGGGGCCCCCCCTACGAGCAGTACTTC. Translated: CASSPSGGPPYEQYF.

This clonotype appeared many times. The chain recombines TRBV29-1 with TRBJ1-4, with D uncertain. CDR3 length equals 14 residues. V shed 6 bases and J shed 5 bases, with 16 bases lying between them. CDR1 is SQVTM, CDR2 ANQGSEA, per germline. The CDR3 protein is CSVAVGRPNEKLFF. The CDR3 DNA reads as TGCAGCGTGGCCGTCGGAAGACCAAATGAAAAACTGTTTTTT.

This clonotype showed up many times. The chain combines TRBV24-1 with TRBJ2-2; D may be TRBD1 or TRBD2 (5 bases each). CDR1 KGHDR and CDR2 SFDVKD come from the germline V gene. This CDR3 is 13 amino acids long. V lost 5 bases to trimming and J lost 6 bases, with 9 bases between them. CDR3 in DNA: TGTGCCACCAGTGGGTGGGACGCCGGGGAGCTGTTTTTT. Its protein product is CATSGWDAGELFF.

This clonotype was counted at least ten times. The chain uses TRBV18 and TRBJ1-2, with TRBD1 as a possible D gene (6 bases). This CDR3 has 14 amino acids. CDR1 is KGHSH, CDR2 LQKENI, per germline. Between the trimmed V and J ends, which lost 5 bases and 8 bases, there was a span of 18 bases. The CDR3 DNA follows: TGTGCCAGCTCAGAAACAGGGCTCTTCGTGGGCTACACCTTC. Its protein product is CASSETGLFVGYTF.

The chain uses TRBV7-9 and TRBJ2-2; D is tentatively TRBD1 or TRBD2 (6 bases each). V was cut by 5 bases and J by 5 bases, with 12 bases left in between. In germline, CDR1 is SEHNR, CDR2 FQNEAQ (reference sequence). The CDR3 runs to 14 residues. The CDR3 bases are TGTGCCAGCAGCCGGGGGCAAAGGACCGGGGAGCTGTTTTTT. This codes for CASSRGQRTGELFF.

This clonotype is labeled as medium-sized (0.01 to 0.1%). This CDR3 is CATQLGGNQPQHF. CDR3 nucleotides: TGTGCCACTCAGCTCGGGGGCAATCAGCCCCAGCATTTT. The chain recombines TRBV19 with TRBJ1-5; D not certain. CDR1 and CDR2 (germline): LNHDA, SQIVND (reference sequence). V was pared by 10 bases and J by 2 bases, with 12 bases between. CDR3 length: 13 amino acids. Full variable domain (outside the CDR3, taken from reference TRBV19 and TRBJ1-5): DGGITQSPKYLFRKEGQNVTLSCEQNLNHDAMYWYRQDPGQGLRLIYYSQIVNDFQKGDIAEGYSVSREKKESFPLTVTSAQKNPTAFYLCATQLGGNQPQHFGDGTRLSIL.

This rearrangement joins TRBV20-1 to TRBJ2-3, with D possibly matching TRBD2 (6 bases). Germline assignment: CDR1 DFQATT and CDR2 SNEGSKA (reference sequence). The V gene lost 3 bases and the J gene lost 6 bases, with 16 bases spanning the gap. This CDR3 has 14 residues. The CDR3 DNA is TGCAGTGCTAGGGTCGCGTCCGGGGGTGATACGCAGTATTTT. This translates into CSARVASGGDTQYF.